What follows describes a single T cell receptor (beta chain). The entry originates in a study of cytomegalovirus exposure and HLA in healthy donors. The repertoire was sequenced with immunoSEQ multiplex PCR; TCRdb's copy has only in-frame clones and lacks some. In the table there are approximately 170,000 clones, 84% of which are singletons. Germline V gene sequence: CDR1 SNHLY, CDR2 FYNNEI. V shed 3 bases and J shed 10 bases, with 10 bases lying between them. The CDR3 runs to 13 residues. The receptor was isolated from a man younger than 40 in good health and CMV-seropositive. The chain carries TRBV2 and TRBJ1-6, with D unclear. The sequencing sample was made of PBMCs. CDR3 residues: CASSEDRRSPLHF. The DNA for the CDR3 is TGTGCCAGCAGTGAGGATCGGAGGTCACCCCTCCACTTT.